The 30 T cell receptor beta chains listed next were all sequenced from one sample in a study of CD8+CD57+ T cells in acquired aplastic anemia. Both TCR beta VDJ combination and CDR3 sequence profiling were carried out. Genomic DNA was the template for this profiling. Each CDR3 protein is one row after TCRdb ran MiXCR on the reads. Seen here are 200,000 to 250,000 distinct CDR3 sequences, 34% observed once, and the top ten hold more than 0.95%. Sequenced material: sorted CD4+, CD8+, or CD8+CD57+ T cells (not recorded which) from PBMCs. The origin of the receptors is a human donor in good health, serving as a control.

This clonotype was seen a handful of times. The CDR3 coding sequence is TGTGCCAGCAGCTTGGGGAGCCTCAGGGTCGGATTGTTTCAGCCCCAGCATTTT. This encodes CASSLGSLRVGLFQPQHF. The V gene is TRBV11-1, the J gene TRBJ1-5; possibly TRBD1 for D (5 bases). Germline V gives CDR1 SGHAT, CDR2 FQDESV (reference sequence). The CDR3 covers 18 residues. V was cut by 3 bases and J by 6 bases, with 24 bases left in between.

This clonotype came up many times. This chain joins TRBV11-2 and TRBJ2-6; maybe TRBD2 (6 bases). The ends were cut back, 1 base at V and 0 bases at J, with 13 bases in the middle. The CDR3 length is 18 residues. In germline, CDR1 is SGHAT, CDR2 FQNNGV. The CDR3 nucleotides read TGTGCCAGCAGCTTAGGAGCGGGTATACTCTCTGGGGCCAACGTCCTGACTTTC. It is translated as CASSLGAGILSGANVLTF.

The chain has TRBV6-1 and TRBJ2-7, with 7 bases matching TRBD2. V shed 7 bases and J 3 bases; nucleotides not matched to a gene: 6. This CDR3 region has 13 residues. Per germline, CDR1 MNHNS and CDR2 SASEGT. The CDR3: CASTKSGVYEQYF. The CDR3 bases are TGTGCCAGCACCAAAAGCGGGGTCTACGAGCAGTACTTC.

This clonotype was counted only a few times. The chain uses TRBV7-8 and TRBJ2-5; 12 bases fit TRBD2. The V segment lost 5 bases and the J segment 4 bases; nucleotides outside the gene matches: 17. This CDR3 comprises 19 residues. Germline V gene sequence: CDR1 SGHVS, CDR2 FQNEAQ. The chain's CDR3 is CASSQHRILAGGFRETQYF. DNA for the CDR3: TGTGCCAGCAGCCAGCATAGGATACTAGCGGGGGGATTCAGAGAGACCCAGTACTTC.

This clonotype was observed many times. V usage is TRBV5-1 and J usage is TRBJ1-2; weak D call: TRBD1 (6 bases). Germline CDR1 reads SGHRS; CDR2 reads YFSETQ. V was trimmed by 4 bases and J by 0 bases, leaving 16 bases between them. This CDR3 comprises 16 residues. In DNA, the CDR3 is TGCGCCAGCAGCGTAGGGAGGGCAGGGGCTAACTATGGCTACACCTTC. This encodes CASSVGRAGANYGYTF.

This clonotype appeared a single time. The gene calls are TRBV7-8 and TRBJ2-5; D gene ambiguous. This CDR3 contains 11 residues. Germline CDR1 is SGHVS and CDR2 is FQNEAQ. With 5 bases removed from V and 9 bases from J, the gap between germline ends came to 10 bases. CDR3 sequence (DNA): TGTGCCAGCAGCGCCCGGTGGGCCCAGTACTTC. Its protein product is CASSARWAQYF.

This chain uses TRBV18 with TRBJ1-1; 9 bases match TRBD1. Germline V gives CDR1 KGHSH, CDR2 LQKENI. The CDR3 sequence is 14 residues long. V was clipped by 1 base and J by 4 bases; unmatched bases: 1. The CDR3: CASSPQGQGTEAFF. The CDR3 DNA sequence: TGTGCCAGCTCACCACAGGGACAGGGCACTGAAGCTTTCTTT.

The CDR3, as DNA: TGTGCCAGCAGCCATTACACGTCGGCGGGTCGTAACAATGAGCAGTTCTTC. Its translation is CASSHYTSAGRNNEQFF. The chain combines TRBV3-1 with TRBJ2-1; D possibly corresponds to TRBD2 (5 bases). Trimming removed 3 bases at V and 5 bases at J, with 20 bases between. The CDR3 is made up of 17 amino acids. Per the germline V gene, CDR1 is LGHDT and CDR2 is YNNKEL (reference sequence).

The sample holds a few counts of this clonotype. This chain joins TRBV5-7 and TRBJ1-4; 8 positions match TRBD1. TRBV5-7 is flagged as an ORF with uncertain function. The CDR3 totals 16 residues. V gave up 3 bases and J gave up 4 bases; unmatched junction bases: 8. Here the CDR3 reads CASSSTGTGRNEKLFF. In DNA, the CDR3 is TGTGCCAGCAGCTCCACCGGGACAGGTCGTAATGAAAAACTGTTTTTT.

This clonotype was seen at least ten times. The chain links TRBV20-1 to TRBJ1-2; 7 positions match TRBD1. Germline lookup yields CDR1 DFQATT and CDR2 SNEGSKA (reference sequence). The length of the CDR3 is 12 residues. Trimming removed 4 bases from V and 8 bases from J; junction bases left unmatched: 7. CDR3 sequence (DNA): TGCAGTGCTATACGACAGGGAGGCGGCTACACCTTC. Protein sequence: CSAIRQGGGYTF.

V gene TRBV2 combines with J gene TRBJ1-2; possible D gene TRBD1, 5 bases. CDR3 size: 14 residues. The germline V gene has CDR1 SNHLY and CDR2 FYNNEI. Trimming left V 5 bases short and J 8 bases short, with 18 bases between. CDR3 amino acids: CASSLATAGWGYTF. The CDR3 DNA is TGTGCCAGCAGTTTAGCGACAGCCGGATGGGGCTACACCTTC.

This sequence joins TRBV29-1 and TRBJ1-2; TRBD1 agrees at 10 bases. The CDR3 totals 15 residues. Germline V lookup: CDR1 SQVTM, CDR2 ANQGSEA. Trimming cost V 4 bases and J 5 bases; bases outside gene matches: 10. CDR3 residues: CSVVIPGQGKYGYTF. CDR3 bases: TGCAGCGTTGTCATTCCGGGACAGGGGAAATATGGCTACACCTTC.

This clonotype has ten or more counts. The chain uses TRBV19 and TRBJ2-3; TRBD2 matches at 9 bases. The CDR3 runs 15 residues. From germline, CDR1 is LNHDA and CDR2 SQIVND (reference sequence). Trimming cost V 2 bases and J 1 base; bases outside gene matches: 1. The CDR3 spells CASSILAGGTDTQYF. The DNA of the CDR3 is TGTGCCAGTAGTATATTAGCGGGGGGCACAGATACGCAGTATTTT.

The chain recombines TRBV24-1 with TRBJ1-2; tentative D call: TRBD1 (5 bases). The CDR3 is made up of 14 amino acids. Trimming stripped 7 bases from V and 7 bases from J, with 18 bases between. CDR1 KGHDR and CDR2 SFDVKD come from the germline V gene. The CDR3: CATSGVGGGAGYTF. CDR3 bases: TGTGCCACCAGCGGAGTAGGTGGAGGGGCTGGCTACACCTTC.

Concerning this clonotype: This may arise from a read error, as a much more abundant clone is one base away. No conserved phenylalanine or tryptophan ends this CDR3, so it is likely a read error. V is TRBV5-4 and J is TRBJ2-7, with unresolved D. The CDR3 is 13 residues long. CDR1 and CDR2 from the germline V gene are SGHNT and YYREEE (reference sequence). The V and J ends lost 4 bases and 4 bases respectively, with 12 bases between them. CDR3: CASSHPTGYEQYS. The CDR3 nucleotides read TGTGCCAGCAGCCATCCCACCGGGTACGAGCAGTACTCC.

In its sample, this clonotype was seen many times. The chain uses TRBV25-1 and TRBJ2-7; D uncertain. Per the germline V gene, CDR1 is MGHDK and CDR2 is SYGVNS. This CDR3 is 11 amino acids long. Between the trimmed V and J ends, which lost 4 bases and 3 bases, there was a span of 4 bases. Here the CDR3 DNA reads TGTGCCAGCAGTGGGTACTACGAGCAGTACTTC. It yields the protein CASSGYYEQYF.

This clonotype occurred once. Germline is not matched at one junction end, which may reflect a read error. The rearrangement uses TRBV25-1 and TRBJ2-7; no clear D. The germline CDR1 and CDR2 sequences are MGHDK and SYGVNS. The CDR3 covers 13 residues. CDR3 nucleotide sequence: TGTACCAGCAGGAAGGGCCGACACTACGAGCAGTACTTC. Translation gives CTSRKGRHYEQYF.

Points on this clonotype: This may come from a read error, since a much larger clone is one base off. V usage is TRBV2 and J usage is TRBJ1-6; D perhaps matches TRBD1 (6 bases). This CDR3 region has 14 residues. The germline V gene has CDR1 SNHLY and CDR2 FYNNEI. For the CDR3, the DNA is TGTGCCGGCAGTCTCAACAGGGATAATTCACCCCTCCACTTT. It translates to CAGSLNRDNSPLHF.

Regarding this clonotype: A junction boundary mismatches the germline segment, possibly from a read error. The chain employs TRBV5-1 and TRBJ2-7, with D perhaps matching TRBD1 or TRBD2 (5 bases each). The CDR3 is 16 amino acids. The V gene's germline CDR1 is SGHRS and CDR2 YFSETQ. As DNA, the CDR3 is TGCGCCAGCAGCACTAGGTGGGACGGAAGCTCCTACGAGCGGTACTTC. Amino acid sequence: CASSTRWDGSSYERYF.

This chain joins TRBV5-1 and TRBJ1-6, with TRBD1 as a possible D gene (5 bases). Germline V lookup: CDR1 SGHRS, CDR2 YFSETQ. The CDR3 is made up of 14 amino acids. V lost 5 bases and J 9 bases, leaving 15 bases between the germline ends. The CDR3 DNA reads as TGCGCCAGCAGTCCGTCGGGGGGTCGTTCACCCCTCCACTTT. This translates into CASSPSGGRSPLHF.

This clonotype was seen more than once but under ten times. The genes are TRBV6-1 and TRBJ1-5; possibly TRBD1 for D (5 bases). Germline CDR1 reads MNHNS; CDR2 reads SASEGT. The CDR3 covers 15 residues. V was cut by 7 bases and J by 7 bases, with 20 bases left in between. The CDR3 protein is CASTRRAGIGQPQHF. DNA of the CDR3: TGTGCCAGCACCCGCCGGGCAGGGATAGGACAGCCCCAGCATTTT.

This clonotype was seen many times. The chain joins TRBV25-1 to TRBJ2-2, with 9 bases fitting TRBD1. Per the germline V gene, CDR1 is MGHDK and CDR2 is SYGVNS. V lost 5 bases, J lost 2 bases, and 12 bases stayed unmatched. The CDR3 loop spans 18 amino acids. The CDR3 nucleotides read TGTGCCAGCAGTAGAAACTCGGGACAGGGCGTTAACACCGGGGAGCTGTTTTTT. Its protein product is CASSRNSGQGVNTGELFF.

This clonotype was seen repeatedly, ten times or more. The rearrangement uses TRBV5-1 and TRBJ2-7; D not resolved. This CDR3 is 15 amino acids long. Germline loops: CDR1 SGHRS, CDR2 YFSETQ. V lost 1 base and J 4 bases, leaving 15 bases between the germline ends. CDR3 sequence: CASSLSPGPGYEQYF. CDR3 bases: TGCGCCAGCAGCTTGTCCCCAGGCCCGGGTTACGAGCAGTACTTC. Drawing the rest from reference TRBV5-1 and TRBJ2-7, the complete variable domain is KAGVTQTPRYLIKTRGQQVTLSCSPISGHRSVSWYQQTPGQGLQFLFEYFSETQRNKGNFPGRFSGRQFSNSRSEMNVSTLELGDSALYLCASSLSPGPGYEQYFGPGTRLTVT.

CDR3 protein: CAISEGTELYEQYF. CDR3 coding DNA: TGTGCCATCAGTGAAGGGACGGAACTCTACGAGCAGTACTTC. The rearrangement joins TRBV10-3 to TRBJ2-7; either TRBD1 or TRBD2 may supply D (5 bases each). CDR1 is ENHRY and CDR2 is SYGVKD in the germline V gene. This CDR3 has 14 residues. Trimming took 3 bases from V and 3 from J, leaving 12 bases between them.

The genes are TRBV2 and TRBJ2-2; D might be TRBD2 (6 bases). Germline loops: CDR1 SNHLY, CDR2 FYNNEI. V was trimmed by 8 bases and J by 2 bases, leaving 15 bases between them. CDR3 size: 15 residues. CDR3 in DNA: TGTGCCAGCTCATCGGAGGGTAGAAACACCGGGGAGCTGTTTTTT. It translates to CASSSEGRNTGELFF.

The gene calls are TRBV3-1 and TRBJ2-3; 14 bases align to TRBD2. Germline V CDR1 and CDR2: LGHDT, YNNKEL (reference sequence). The CDR3 has 18 amino acids. V was clipped by 0 bases and J by 6 bases; unmatched bases: 8. CDR3 sequence: CASSQDMTSGGAMDTQYF. The CDR3 DNA is TGTGCCAGCAGCCAAGATATGACTAGCGGGGGGGCAATGGATACGCAGTATTTT.

This clonotype was seen repeatedly, ten times or more. The chain employs TRBV5-1 and TRBJ2-7; 10 positions agree with TRBD1. The junction had 10 bases not matched to a gene; V was cut back by 3 bases and J by 7 bases. CDR3 size: 15 residues. CDR1 is SGHRS and CDR2 is YFSETQ in the germline V gene. CDR3 bases: TGCGCCAGCAGCTCCCCCGGGACAGGGGACCGGGAGCAGTACTTC. This gives the protein CASSSPGTGDREQYF. The full variable domain, in which reference TRBV5-1 and TRBJ2-7 provide the parts outside the CDR3, is KAGVTQTPRYLIKTRGQQVTLSCSPISGHRSVSWYQQTPGQGLQFLFEYFSETQRNKGNFPGRFSGRQFSNSRSEMNVSTLELGDSALYLCASSSPGTGDREQYFGPGTRLTVT.

The chain has TRBV27 and TRBJ1-2; D uncertain. Trimming took 5 bases from V and 2 from J, leaving 15 bases between them. Germline V gene sequence: CDR1 MNHEY, CDR2 SMNVEV (reference sequence). This CDR3 has 15 residues. CDR3 loop: CASSTSGRQNYGYTF. CDR3 in DNA: TGTGCCAGCAGTACATCCGGGAGGCAAAACTATGGCTACACCTTC.

This clonotype was detected only a few times. The gene calls are TRBV7-6 and TRBJ1-2; the D gene is possibly TRBD1 (6 bases). This CDR3 is 15 amino acids long. The V end was cut by 4 bases, the J end by 6 bases, with 18 bases between. The V gene's germline CDR1 is SGHVS and CDR2 FNYEAQ. The CDR3 nucleotides are TGTGCCAGCAGCTCAATGACAGGCAACTGGGATGGCTACACCTTC. Residues: CASSSMTGNWDGYTF.

The V and J genes are TRBV6-2 or TRBV6-3 and TRBJ2-3; D is unresolved. Per germline, CDR1 MNHEY and CDR2 SVGEGT. Trimming stripped 0 bases from V and 4 bases from J, with 5 bases between. The CDR3 has 13 residues. In DNA form, the CDR3 reads TGTGCCAGCAGTTACTCGATTGCAGATACGCAGTATTTT. Its protein product is CASSYSIADTQYF.